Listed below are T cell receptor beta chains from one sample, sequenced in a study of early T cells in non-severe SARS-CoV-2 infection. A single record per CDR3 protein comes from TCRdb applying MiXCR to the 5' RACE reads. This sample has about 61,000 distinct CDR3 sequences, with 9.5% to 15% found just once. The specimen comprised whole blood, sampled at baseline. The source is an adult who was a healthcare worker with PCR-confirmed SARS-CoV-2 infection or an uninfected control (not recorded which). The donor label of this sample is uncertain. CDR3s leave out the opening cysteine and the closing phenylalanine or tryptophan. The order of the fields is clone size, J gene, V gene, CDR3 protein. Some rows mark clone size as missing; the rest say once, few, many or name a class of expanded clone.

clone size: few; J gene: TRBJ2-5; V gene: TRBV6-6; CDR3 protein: ASSYTEVETQY
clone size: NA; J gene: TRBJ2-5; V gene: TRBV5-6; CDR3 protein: ASSWGTGKYQETQY
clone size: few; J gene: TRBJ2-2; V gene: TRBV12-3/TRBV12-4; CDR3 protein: ASSPSGELF
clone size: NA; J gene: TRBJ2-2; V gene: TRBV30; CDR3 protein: AWRLGGSTGELF
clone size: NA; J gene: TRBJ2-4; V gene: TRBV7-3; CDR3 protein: ASSSVTGLAKNIQY
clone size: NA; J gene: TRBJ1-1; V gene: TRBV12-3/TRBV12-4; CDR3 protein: ASSLAVSTEAF
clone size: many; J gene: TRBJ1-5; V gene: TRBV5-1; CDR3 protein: ASSLKQGRKYGNQPQH
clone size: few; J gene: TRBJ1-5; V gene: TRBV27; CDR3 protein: ARAQDNSNQPQH
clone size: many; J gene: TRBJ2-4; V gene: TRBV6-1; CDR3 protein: ASSYRVYENIQY
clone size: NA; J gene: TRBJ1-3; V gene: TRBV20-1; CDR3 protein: SAEDRGSSENTIY
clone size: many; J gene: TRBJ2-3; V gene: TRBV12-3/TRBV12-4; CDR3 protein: ASSRTRQGMGNTQY
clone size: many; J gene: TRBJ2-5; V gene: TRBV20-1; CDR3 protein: SATNHYDRIQETQY
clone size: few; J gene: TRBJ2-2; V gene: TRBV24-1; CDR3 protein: ATSDPGRVTGELF
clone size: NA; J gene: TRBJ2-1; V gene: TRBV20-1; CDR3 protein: SARAGTSGRAYNEQF
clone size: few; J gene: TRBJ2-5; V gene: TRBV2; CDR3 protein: ASSVTGVQETQY
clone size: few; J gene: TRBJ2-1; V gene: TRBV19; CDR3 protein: ATHREGKRNEQF
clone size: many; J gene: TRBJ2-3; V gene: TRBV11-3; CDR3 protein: ASALSGGVDTQY
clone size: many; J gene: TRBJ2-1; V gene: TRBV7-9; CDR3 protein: ASSQQGAEQF
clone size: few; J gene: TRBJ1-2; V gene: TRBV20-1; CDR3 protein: SAREFSTYGYT
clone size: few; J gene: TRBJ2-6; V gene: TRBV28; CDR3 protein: ASSFPPGQGATGANVLT
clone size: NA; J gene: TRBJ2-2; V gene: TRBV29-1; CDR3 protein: SVARAPNTGELF
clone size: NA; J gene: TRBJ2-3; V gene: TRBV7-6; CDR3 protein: ASSFLQGSGGYPNTQY
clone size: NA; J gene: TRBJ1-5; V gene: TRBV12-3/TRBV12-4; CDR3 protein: ASSSQGHQPQH
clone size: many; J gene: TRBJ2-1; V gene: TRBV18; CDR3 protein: ASSPRHGGRMNEQF
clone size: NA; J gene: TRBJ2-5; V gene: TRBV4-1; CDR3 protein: ASSQDLLAGNQTQY
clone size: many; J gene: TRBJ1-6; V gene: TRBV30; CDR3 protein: AWSVDTRSPLH
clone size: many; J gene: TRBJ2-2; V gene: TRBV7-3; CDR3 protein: ASSPGANGAGELF
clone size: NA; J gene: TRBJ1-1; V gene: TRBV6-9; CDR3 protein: ASRYLCGGVPVMNTEAF
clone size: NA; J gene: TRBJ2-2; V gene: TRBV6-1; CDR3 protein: ASTPTRTAGELF
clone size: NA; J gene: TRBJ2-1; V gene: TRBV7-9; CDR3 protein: ASSSRVSVAGYNEQF
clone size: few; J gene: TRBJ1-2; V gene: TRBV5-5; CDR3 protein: ASTYSGQAYYGYT
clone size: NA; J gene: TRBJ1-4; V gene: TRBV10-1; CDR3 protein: ASQGQYNEKLF
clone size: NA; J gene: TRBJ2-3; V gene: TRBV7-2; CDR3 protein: ASSRAGGGRGDTQY
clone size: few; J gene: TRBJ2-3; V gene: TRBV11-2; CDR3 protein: ASSLIRGLSSDTQY
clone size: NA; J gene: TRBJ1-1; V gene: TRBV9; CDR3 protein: ASGGDTSTEAF
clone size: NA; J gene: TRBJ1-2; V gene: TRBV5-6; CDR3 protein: ASSLRQNYGYT
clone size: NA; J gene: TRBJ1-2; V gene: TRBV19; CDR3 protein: ASSTRTGYYT
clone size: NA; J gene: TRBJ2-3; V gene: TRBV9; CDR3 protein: ASSTGHLSGADTQY
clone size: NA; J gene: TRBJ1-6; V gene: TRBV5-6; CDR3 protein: ASSPYWTGKDSPLH
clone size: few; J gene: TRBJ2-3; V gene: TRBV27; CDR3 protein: ASSSGTNIRTDTQY
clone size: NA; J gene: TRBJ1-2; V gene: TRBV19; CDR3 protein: ASTDRVYNYGYT
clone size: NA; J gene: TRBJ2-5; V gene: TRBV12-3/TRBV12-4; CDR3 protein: ASSPLGRAGETQY
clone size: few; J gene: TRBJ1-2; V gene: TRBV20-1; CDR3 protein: SALDKGPGYT
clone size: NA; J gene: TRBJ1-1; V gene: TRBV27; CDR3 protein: ASSLSHRGTEAF
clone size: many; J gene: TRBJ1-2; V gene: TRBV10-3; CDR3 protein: AASFDGTWDGYT
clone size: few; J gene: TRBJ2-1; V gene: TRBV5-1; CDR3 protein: ASSPPATPPEQF
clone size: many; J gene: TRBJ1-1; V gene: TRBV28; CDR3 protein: ASSNPGRRNTEAF
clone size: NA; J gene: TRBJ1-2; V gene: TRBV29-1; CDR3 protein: SVGTGGSGGYT
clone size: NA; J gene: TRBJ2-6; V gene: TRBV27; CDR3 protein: ASSSTGAGANVLT
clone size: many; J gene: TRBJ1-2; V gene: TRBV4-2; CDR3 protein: ASTVPGSYGYT
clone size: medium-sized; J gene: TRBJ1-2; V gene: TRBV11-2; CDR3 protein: ASSSGRVNGYT
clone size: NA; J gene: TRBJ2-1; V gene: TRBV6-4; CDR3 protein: ASSDSTGKQF
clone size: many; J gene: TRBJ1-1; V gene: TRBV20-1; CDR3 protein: SAQEGITEAF
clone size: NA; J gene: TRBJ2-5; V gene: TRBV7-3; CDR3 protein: ASSLTGTGGRETQY
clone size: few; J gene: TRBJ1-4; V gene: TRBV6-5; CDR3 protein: ASSRNRGLGEKLF